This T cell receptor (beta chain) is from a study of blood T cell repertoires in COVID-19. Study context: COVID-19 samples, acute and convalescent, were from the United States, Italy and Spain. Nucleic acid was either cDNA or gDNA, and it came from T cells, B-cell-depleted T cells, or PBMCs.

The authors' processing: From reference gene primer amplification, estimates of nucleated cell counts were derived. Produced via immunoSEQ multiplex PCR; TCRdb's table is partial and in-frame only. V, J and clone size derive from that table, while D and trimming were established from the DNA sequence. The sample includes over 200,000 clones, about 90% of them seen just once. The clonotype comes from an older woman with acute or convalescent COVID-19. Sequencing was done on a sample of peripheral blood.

The CDR3 bases are TGTGCCAGCAGCTTAGAGTTTGGCAGGGGCTACACTGAAGCTTTCTTT. Translation gives CASSLEFGRGYTEAFF. The chain recombines TRBV7-9 with TRBJ1-1, with a tentative D call TRBD1 (6 bases). V lost 1 base to trimming and J lost 3 bases, with 15 bases between them. The CDR3 is 16 residues long. Germline lookup yields CDR1 SEHNR and CDR2 FQNEAQ (reference sequence).